This TCR beta chain is from a study of T cell responses to AZD1222 COVID-19 vaccine. For this clone: Antigen: not known.

Sequencing was performed with immunoSEQ multiplex PCR; in TCRdb, only in-frame clones are kept and a portion is missing. The repertoire has about 89,000 clones, about 89% of them found once; the top ten carry 5.5%. This CDR3 is built from 13 residues. The J segment lost 7 bases and the V segment lost 5 bases, leaving 6 bases of the junction unmatched. Second doses at about 4 or about 12 weeks were pooled. General observations from the study: The breadth and depth of Spike-specific TCRs increased once two AZD1222 doses had been given. At baseline, seropositivity was found in only five or six AZD1222 recipients. Donors, mostly white British, included more females; clonal diversity was possibly underestimated.

The chain recombines TRBV12-3 or TRBV12-4 with TRBJ1-1, with 8 bases matching TRBD1. The clonotype originates from an adult who received the AZD1222 COVID-19 vaccine. The sample was peripheral blood, taken 28 days after the second AZD1222 dose. The CDR3 DNA follows: TGTGCCAGCAGTCTACAGGGGGTTGGTGAAGCTTTCTTT. Protein product: CASSLQGVGEAFF.